Listed here is a single T cell receptor (beta chain). The protocol was immunoSEQ multiplex PCR, while the TCRdb copy is restricted to in-frame clones and leaves out a portion. Found here are fewer than 350,000 clones, 70% to 90% of them singletons; the top ten hold about an eighth. After removal of 2 bases from V and 6 bases from J, the junction contained 2 bases not matched to a gene. CDR1 and CDR2 (germline): KGHSH, LQKENI. The CDR3 is made up of 13 amino acids. The data are from a study of blood T cell repertoires in COVID-19. Across the study: From the United States, Italy and Spain came samples of acute and convalescent COVID-19. The cDNA or gDNA used as material had been derived from T cells, B-cell-depleted T cells, or PBMCs.

The TCR was taken from a woman in her sixties or seventies with COVID-19, enrolled during active disease. The genes are TRBV18 and TRBJ1-2, with TRBD1 identical over 8 bases. The specimen sequenced was peripheral blood. In DNA form, the CDR3 reads TGTGCCAGCTCACCAATACAGGGGGATGGCTACACCTTC. Protein product: CASSPIQGDGYTF.